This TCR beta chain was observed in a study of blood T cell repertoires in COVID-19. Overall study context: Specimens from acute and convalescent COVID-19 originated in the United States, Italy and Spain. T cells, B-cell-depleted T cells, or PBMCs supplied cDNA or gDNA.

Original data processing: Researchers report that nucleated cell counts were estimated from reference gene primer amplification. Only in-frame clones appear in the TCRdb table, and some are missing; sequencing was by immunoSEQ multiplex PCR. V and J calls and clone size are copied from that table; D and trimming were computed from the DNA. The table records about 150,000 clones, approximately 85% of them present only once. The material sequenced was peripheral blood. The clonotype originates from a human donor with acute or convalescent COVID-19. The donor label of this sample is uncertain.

The CDR3 DNA is TGTGCCAGCAGCTTGGCCATGGGACAGGGGGTCCGGGAGACCCAGTACTTC. It is translated as CASSLAMGQGVRETQYF. The chain carries TRBV5-4 and TRBJ2-5; 11 nucleotides agree with TRBD1. CDR3 length: 17 amino acids. V lost 0 bases, J lost 5 bases, and 9 bases stayed unmatched. Germline CDR1 reads SGHNT; CDR2 reads YYREEE (reference sequence).